These 27 T cell receptor beta chains were sequenced from one sample in a study of OX40 agonist ivuxolimab in advanced cancers. Generated by immunoSEQ multiplex PCR, the TCRdb table keeps only in-frame clones and is missing some. The sample carries about 60,000 clones, about nine tenths recorded once. The sample was CD4+ or CD8+ T cells sorted from blood, taken in a trial of the OX40 agonist ivuxolimab. The receptors come from an adult with an advanced solid tumor such as melanoma, head and neck, liver or kidney cancer.

This chain connects TRBV6-5 to TRBJ1-3; tentative D call: TRBD1 (6 bases). This CDR3 is 15 amino acids long. Trimming cost V 5 bases and J 1 base, with 12 bases left between them. Germline V gene lookup returns CDR1 MNHEY and CDR2 SVGAGI. The DNA of the CDR3 is TGTGCCAGCAGTCCACAGGGACGGTCTGGAAACACCATATATTTT. Protein: CASSPQGRSGNTIYF.

This chain's CDR3 is CASSLAGRAGGRTIQYF. CDR3 in DNA: TGTGCCAGCAGCTTGGCCGGGAGGGCAGGGGGGCGAACCATTCAGTACTTC. V and J are TRBV5-8 and TRBJ2-4, with D maybe TRBD2 (8 bases). V gave up 0 bases and J gave up 9 bases, with 22 bases separating them. CDR1 is SGHTS and CDR2 is YDEGEE in the germline V gene. The CDR3 covers 17 residues.

Turning to this clone: One end of the junction does not line up with germline, which may come from a read error. The chain employs TRBV4-3 and TRBJ2-3, with 9 bases identical to TRBD2. The CDR3 extends over 15 amino acids. Germline V gene data show CDR1 as LGHNA and CDR2 as YSLEER. In DNA form, the CDR3 reads TGCGCCAGCAGCTACACCGGGACTAGCAAAGATACGCAGTATTTT. It specifies CASSYTGTSKDTQYF.

The chain employs TRBV29-1 and TRBJ2-1; 8 nucleotides agree with TRBD2. CDR3 length: 14 residues. CDR1 and CDR2 (germline): SQVTM, ANQGSEA. The ends lost 6 bases at V and 8 bases at J; junction bases unmatched: 12. The CDR3 loop reads CSVTISGTMHEQFF. As DNA, the CDR3 is TGCAGCGTGACGATTAGCGGGACTATGCATGAGCAGTTCTTC.

The CDR3 loop is CASSLDVGDNEKLFF. The DNA for the CDR3 is TGCGCCAGCAGCCTGGACGTTGGCGATAATGAAAAACTGTTTTTT. This sequence joins TRBV5-1 and TRBJ1-4; D call uncertain. CDR3 size: 15 residues. Deletions cut 4 bases from V and 4 bases from J, with 14 bases between. Germline V lookup: CDR1 SGHRS, CDR2 YFSETQ.

This sequence joins TRBV11-2 and TRBJ2-2; D perhaps matches TRBD1 (5 bases). Germline CDR1 reads SGHAT; CDR2 reads FQNNGV. The length of the CDR3 is 14 residues. V dropped 6 bases and J dropped 1 base, with 9 bases sitting between them. CDR3 amino acids: CASSRQLNTGELFF. The CDR3 coding sequence is TGTGCCAGCAGTCGACAGCTGAACACCGGGGAGCTGTTTTTT.

The chain links TRBV9 to TRBJ2-1; 8 bases match TRBD2. Germline CDR1 SGDLS, CDR2 YYNGEE. This CDR3 contains 15 residues. Losses at the gene ends were 3 bases for V and 4 bases for J; bases not matched to a gene: 6. In DNA form, the CDR3 reads TGTGCCAGCAGCGCGGGAGCGGGAGAATACAATGAGCAGTTCTTC. Translated, it gives CASSAGAGEYNEQFF. Looking up the rest from reference TRBV9 and TRBJ2-1 gives the full variable domain: DSGVTQTPKHLITATGQRVTLRCSPRSGDLSVYWYQQSLDQGLQFLIQYYNGEERAKGNILERFSAQQFPDLHSELNLSSLELGDSALYFCASSAGAGEYNEQFFGPGTRLTVL.

The chain joins TRBV18 to TRBJ1-2; no clear D gene. The V end was cut by 4 bases, the J end by 4 bases, with 16 bases between. Per germline, CDR1 KGHSH and CDR2 LQKENI. There are 15 residues in the CDR3. CDR3 DNA: TGTGCCAGCTCACACGATAAACAAGGACGCTATGGCTACACCTTC. The encoded protein is CASSHDKQGRYGYTF. Variable domain in full (rest from reference TRBV18 and TRBJ1-2): NAGVMQNPRHLVRRRGQEARLRCSPMKGHSHVYWYRQLPEEGLKFMVYLQKENIIDESGMPKERFSAEFPKEGPSILRIQQVVRGDSAAYFCASSHDKQGRYGYTFGSGTRLTVV.

The chain joins TRBV28 to TRBJ2-1; tentatively, D is TRBD2 (6 bases). The CDR3 runs 13 residues. The germline V gene has CDR1 MDHEN and CDR2 SYDVKM. The V end was cut by 3 bases, the J end by 9 bases, with 12 bases between. The CDR3 nucleotides are TGTGCCAGCAGTTTGGGGCGGGGCCGTGAGCAGTTCTTC. The encoded protein is CASSLGRGREQFF.

This chain links TRBV18 with TRBJ2-1; 8 nucleotides align to TRBD1. This CDR3 is 15 amino acids long. The germline CDR1 and CDR2 sequences are KGHSH and LQKENI. The trim removed 6 bases at V and 0 bases at J, leaving 4 bases unmatched. CDR3 in DNA: TGTGCCAGCTCTCAAGGGACAGGCTCCTACAATGAGCAGTTCTTC. Translating gives CASSQGTGSYNEQFF.

V is TRBV5-1 and J is TRBJ2-2; 11 bases line up with TRBD1. Trimming cost V 7 bases and J 0 bases; bases outside gene matches: 5. Germline CDR1 and CDR2: SGHRS and YFSETQ. The CDR3 length is 16 residues. The CDR3 reads CASGQGAMANTGELFF. CDR3 nucleotide sequence: TGCGCCAGCGGACAGGGGGCAATGGCGAACACCGGGGAGCTGTTTTTT.

V and J are TRBV5-6 and TRBJ1-1; the D is unclear. CDR1 is SGHDT and CDR2 is YYEEEE in the germline V gene. This CDR3 has 14 amino acids. V gave up 2 bases and J gave up 4 bases, with 12 bases separating them. The chain's CDR3 is CASSFGPSFTEAFF. CDR3 coding DNA: TGTGCCAGCAGCTTCGGTCCCTCCTTCACTGAAGCTTTCTTT.

V and J are TRBV25-1 and TRBJ1-6; TRBD1 matches at 8 bases. From germline, CDR1 is MGHDK and CDR2 SYGVNS. The trim removed 4 bases at V and 9 bases at J, leaving 8 bases unmatched. The length of the CDR3 is 15 residues. The CDR3 loop is CASSATTGGGSPLHF. CDR3 sequence (DNA): TGTGCCAGCAGTGCAACAACAGGGGGAGGTTCACCCCTCCACTTT.

J is TRBJ1-2 and V is TRBV25-1, with 9 positions matching TRBD1. This CDR3 has 14 amino acids. V shed 10 bases and J 3 bases; nucleotides not matched to a gene: 9. The germline V gene encodes CDR1 MGHDK and CDR2 SYGVNS. In nucleotides, the CDR3 is TGTGCCACCAAACAGGGGGCCGCAGACTATGGCTACACCTTC. It yields the protein CATKQGAADYGYTF.

The chain has TRBV10-2 and TRBJ2-7, with 10 bases matching TRBD2. This CDR3 is built from 13 residues. The germline gives CDR1 WSHSY, CDR2 SAAADI. The J segment lost 2 bases and the V segment lost 9 bases, leaving 4 bases of the junction unmatched. The CDR3 DNA is TGCGCCAGTAGGACTAGCGGCCCCTACGAGCAGTACTTC. This codes for CASRTSGPYEQYF.

CDR3 bases: TGTGCCAGCAGTTACTCGATGGGGCAGGCTGGCTACACCTTC. This translates into CASSYSMGQAGYTF. V gene TRBV6-6 combines with J gene TRBJ1-2; TRBD1 might be the D (5 bases). Germline values: CDR1 MNHNY, CDR2 SVGAGI (reference sequence). V lost 0 bases to trimming and J lost 7 bases, with 12 bases between them. CDR3 length: 14 residues.

The sample holds a few counts of this clone. This chain connects TRBV30 to TRBJ1-5; D unclear. The CDR3 totals 14 residues. Germline V gene data show CDR1 as GTSNPN and CDR2 as SVGIG (reference sequence). Trimming removed 0 bases at V and 6 bases at J, with 12 bases between. The chain's CDR3 is CAWSVTGVGQPQHF. The CDR3 region has the DNA TGTGCCTGGAGTGTAACCGGGGTTGGTCAGCCCCAGCATTTT.

This clone appeared a single time. The V and J genes are TRBV7-9 and TRBJ2-3; 8 bases are shared with TRBD1. J gave up 4 bases and V 5 bases, and 8 bases lay outside the gene matches. Germline V CDR1 and CDR2: SEHNR, FQNEAQ (reference sequence). The CDR3 is 15 amino acids. CDR3 nucleotide sequence: TGTGCCAGCAGCCTCGCAGGGGGCGGATCAGATACGCAGTATTTT. This translates into CASSLAGGGSDTQYF.

This clone appeared a few times. This chain links TRBV5-5 with TRBJ2-3, with TRBD2 as a possible D gene (6 bases). This CDR3 contains 14 residues. CDR1 and CDR2 from the germline V gene are SGHKS and YYEKEE (reference sequence). The ends were cut back, 1 base at V and 4 bases at J, with 10 bases in the middle. CDR3 nucleotide sequence: TGTGCCAGCAGCTTGTGGGGGGAGGCAGATACGCAGTATTTT. Translated: CASSLWGEADTQYF.

This CDR3 reads CASSTGGTSGALVEIYF. The CDR3 DNA reads as TGTGCCAGCAGCACGGGAGGGACTAGCGGGGCCCTTGTAGAAATCTACTTC. This sequence joins TRBV5-4 and TRBJ2-7; 13 bases are shared with TRBD2. Germline CDR1 SGHNT, CDR2 YYREEE (reference sequence). J lost 13 bases, V lost 4 bases, and 20 bases had no gene match. The CDR3 has 17 amino acids.

V is TRBV18 and J is TRBJ2-1, with D tentatively TRBD2 (6 bases). This CDR3 has 16 amino acids. V was clipped by 5 bases and J by 0 bases, with 14 bases between them. Germline values: CDR1 KGHSH, CDR2 LQKENI. The CDR3, as DNA: TGTGCCAGCTCATATGGGGGGAGCCACTCCTACAATGAGCAGTTCTTC. It yields the protein CASSYGGSHSYNEQFF.

This chain joins TRBV5-4 and TRBJ1-1; possibly TRBD1 for D (6 bases). Germline V gives CDR1 SGHNT, CDR2 YYREEE (reference sequence). The CDR3 runs to 16 residues. V lost 4 bases to trimming and J lost 1 base, with 17 bases between them. In DNA form, the CDR3 reads TGTGCCAGCAGCCCGGGGGGGCCCCATCCGAACACTGAAGCTTTCTTT. Protein sequence: CASSPGGPHPNTEAFF.

The chain employs TRBV5-1 and TRBJ1-1; weak D call: TRBD1 (6 bases). This CDR3 is 14 amino acids long. Germline assignment: CDR1 SGHRS and CDR2 YFSETQ. V was shortened by 7 bases and J by 1 base, with 14 bases between the two germline ends. CDR3 coding DNA: TGCGCCAGCCGCGGGGAACAGGGGAACACTGAAGCTTTCTTT. Amino acids: CASRGEQGNTEAFF. The full variable domain, rest sourced from reference TRBV5-1 and TRBJ1-1, is KAGVTQTPRYLIKTRGQQVTLSCSPISGHRSVSWYQQTPGQGLQFLFEYFSETQRNKGNFPGRFSGRQFSNSRSEMNVSTLELGDSALYLCASRGEQGNTEAFFGQGTRLTVV.

The chain recombines TRBV28 with TRBJ1-4; TRBD1 might be the D (6 bases). Looked up from germline, CDR1 is MDHEN and CDR2 is SYDVKM. Trimming removed 5 bases from V and 6 bases from J, with 22 bases in between. This CDR3 contains 17 residues. The CDR3 sequence is CASSLSQGTGLYEKLFF. The CDR3 region has the DNA TGTGCCAGCAGTCTGAGCCAGGGGACGGGTCTTTATGAAAAACTGTTTTTT.

V and J are TRBV7-6 and TRBJ1-1, with no clear D. Germline V gives CDR1 SGHVS, CDR2 FNYEAQ. V was clipped by 1 base and J by 5 bases, with 14 bases between them. The CDR3 is made up of 15 amino acids. CDR3 region: CASSLEDSGRTEAFF. For the CDR3, the DNA is TGTGCCAGCAGCTTAGAAGATTCGGGCAGAACTGAAGCTTTCTTT.

This clone was counted a single time. This chain links TRBV11-2 with TRBJ2-5; no clear D. CDR1 and CDR2 from the germline V gene are SGHAT and FQNNGV. Trimming pared 4 bases from V and 5 bases from J, leaving 14 bases between. The CDR3 sequence is 14 residues long. CDR3 DNA sequence: TGTGCCAGCAGCTACTCCTCATTCGGGGAGACCCAGTACTTC. Translating it yields CASSYSSFGETQYF.

A few counts support this clone. V usage is TRBV6-5 and J usage is TRBJ1-1; TRBD1 matches at 10 bases. The CDR3 is 15 residues long. The V and J ends lost 5 bases and 10 bases, in that order; junction bases with no gene match: 13. CDR1 and CDR2 from the germline V gene are MNHEY and SVGAGI. CDR3 protein: CASSPTGTGEVGAFF. CDR3 sequence (DNA): TGTGCCAGCAGTCCCACCGGGACAGGGGAAGTTGGAGCTTTCTTT.